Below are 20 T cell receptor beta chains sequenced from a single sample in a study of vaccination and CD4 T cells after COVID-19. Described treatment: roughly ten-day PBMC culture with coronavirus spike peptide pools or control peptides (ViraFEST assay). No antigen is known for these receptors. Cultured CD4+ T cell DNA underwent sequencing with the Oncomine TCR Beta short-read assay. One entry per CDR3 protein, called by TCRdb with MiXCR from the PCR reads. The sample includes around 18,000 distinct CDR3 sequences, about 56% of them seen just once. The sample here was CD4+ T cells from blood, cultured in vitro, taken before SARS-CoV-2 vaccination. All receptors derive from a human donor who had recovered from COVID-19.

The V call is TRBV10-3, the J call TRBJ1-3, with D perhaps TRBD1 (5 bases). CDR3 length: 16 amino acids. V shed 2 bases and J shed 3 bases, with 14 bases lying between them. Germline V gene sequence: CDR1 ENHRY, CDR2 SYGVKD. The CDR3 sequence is CAISELEGAVGNTIYF. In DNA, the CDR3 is TGTGCCATCAGTGAGCTGGAAGGGGCCGTTGGAAACACCATATATTTT.

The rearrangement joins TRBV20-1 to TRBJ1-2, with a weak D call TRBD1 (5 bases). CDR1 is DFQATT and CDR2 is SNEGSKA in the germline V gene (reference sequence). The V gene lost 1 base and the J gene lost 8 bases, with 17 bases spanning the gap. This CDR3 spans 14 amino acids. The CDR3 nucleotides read TGCAGTGCTAGAGGGGACGGATCCCGGACGGGCTACACCTTC. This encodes CSARGDGSRTGYTF.

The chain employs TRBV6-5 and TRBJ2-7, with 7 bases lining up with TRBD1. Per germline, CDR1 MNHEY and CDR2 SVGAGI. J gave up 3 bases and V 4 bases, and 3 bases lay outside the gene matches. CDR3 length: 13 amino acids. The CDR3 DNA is TGTGCCAGCAGTTTGACAGGGAACTACGAGCAGTACTTC. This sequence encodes CASSLTGNYEQYF.

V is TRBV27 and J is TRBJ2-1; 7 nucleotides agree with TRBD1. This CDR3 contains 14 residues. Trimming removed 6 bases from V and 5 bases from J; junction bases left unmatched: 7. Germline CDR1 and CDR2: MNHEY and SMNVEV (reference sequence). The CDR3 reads CASRDRLGDNEQFF. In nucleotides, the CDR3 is TGTGCCAGCAGGGACAGGTTAGGCGACAATGAGCAGTTCTTC.

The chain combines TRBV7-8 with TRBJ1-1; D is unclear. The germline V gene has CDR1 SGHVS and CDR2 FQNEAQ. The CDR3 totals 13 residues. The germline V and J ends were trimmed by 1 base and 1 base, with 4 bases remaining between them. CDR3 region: CASSLGRNTEAFF. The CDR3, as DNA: TGTGCCAGCAGCTTAGGGAGGAACACTGAAGCTTTCTTT.

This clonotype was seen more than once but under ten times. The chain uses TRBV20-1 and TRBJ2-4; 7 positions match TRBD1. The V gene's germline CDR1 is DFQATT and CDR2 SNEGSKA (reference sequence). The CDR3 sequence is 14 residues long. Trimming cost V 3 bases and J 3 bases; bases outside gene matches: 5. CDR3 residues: CSARGRGSKNIQYF. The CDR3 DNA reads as TGCAGTGCTAGGGGCAGGGGGAGCAAAAACATTCAGTACTTC.

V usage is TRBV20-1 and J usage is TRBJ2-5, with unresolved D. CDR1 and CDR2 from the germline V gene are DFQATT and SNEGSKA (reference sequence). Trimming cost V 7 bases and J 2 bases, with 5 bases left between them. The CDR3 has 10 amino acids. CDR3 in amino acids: CSGQQETQYF. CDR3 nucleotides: TGCAGTGGACAACAAGAGACCCAGTACTTC.

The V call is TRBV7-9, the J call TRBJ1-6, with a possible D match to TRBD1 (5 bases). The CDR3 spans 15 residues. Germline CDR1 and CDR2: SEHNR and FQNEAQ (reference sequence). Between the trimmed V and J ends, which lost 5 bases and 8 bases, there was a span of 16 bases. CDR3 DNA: TGTGCCAGCAGCCCCCCCGGGACGTTGGATTCACCCCTCCACTTT. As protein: CASSPPGTLDSPLHF.

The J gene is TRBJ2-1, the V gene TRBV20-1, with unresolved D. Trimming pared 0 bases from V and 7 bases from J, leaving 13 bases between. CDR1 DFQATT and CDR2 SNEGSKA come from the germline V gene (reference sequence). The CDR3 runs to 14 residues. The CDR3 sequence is CSARDTGSSNEQFF. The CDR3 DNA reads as TGCAGTGCTAGAGATACTGGCAGTAGTAATGAGCAGTTCTTC.

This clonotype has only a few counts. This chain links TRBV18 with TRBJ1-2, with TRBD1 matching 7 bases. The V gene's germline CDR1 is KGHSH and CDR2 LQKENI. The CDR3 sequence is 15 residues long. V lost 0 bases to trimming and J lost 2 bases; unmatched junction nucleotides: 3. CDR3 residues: CASSPPPGQNYGYTF. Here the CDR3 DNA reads TGTGCCAGCTCACCACCTCCGGGACAGAACTATGGCTACACCTTC.

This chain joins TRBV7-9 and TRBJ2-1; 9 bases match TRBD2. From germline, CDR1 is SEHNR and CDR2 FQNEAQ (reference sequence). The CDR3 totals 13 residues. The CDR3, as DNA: TGTTCGTTAAGCGGGAGGAACTACAATGAGCAGTTCTTC. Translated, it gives CSLSGRNYNEQFF. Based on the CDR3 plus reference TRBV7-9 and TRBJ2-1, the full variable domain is DTGVSQNPRHKITKRGQNVTFRCDPISEHNRLYWYRQTLGQGPEFLTYFQNEAQLEKSRLLSDRFSAERPKGSFSTLEIQRTEQGDSAMYLCSLSGRNYNEQFFGPGTRLTVL.

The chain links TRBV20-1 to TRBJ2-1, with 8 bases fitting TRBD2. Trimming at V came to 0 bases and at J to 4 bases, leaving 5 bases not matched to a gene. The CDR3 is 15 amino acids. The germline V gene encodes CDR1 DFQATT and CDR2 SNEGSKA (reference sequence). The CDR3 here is CSARESGSIYNEQFF. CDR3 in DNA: TGCAGTGCTAGAGAAAGCGGGAGTATATACAATGAGCAGTTCTTC.

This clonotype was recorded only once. CDR3 nucleotides: TGCAGCGCTTCGTTCAACTATGGCTACACCTTC. The encoded protein is CSASFNYGYTF. J is TRBJ1-2 and V is TRBV20-1; D gene uncertain. Germline loops: CDR1 DFQATT, CDR2 SNEGSKA (reference sequence). The CDR3 loop spans 11 amino acids.

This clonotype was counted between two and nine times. The CDR3 spells CATSRVRTGNRGYTF. The CDR3 nucleotides are TGTGCCACCAGCAGAGTTCGGACGGGAAACAGAGGCTACACCTTC. The chain joins TRBV15 to TRBJ1-2, with D hard to call. V was trimmed by 1 base and J by 8 bases, leaving 17 bases between them. There are 15 residues in the CDR3. Germline assignment: CDR1 LNHNV and CDR2 YYDKDF (reference sequence).

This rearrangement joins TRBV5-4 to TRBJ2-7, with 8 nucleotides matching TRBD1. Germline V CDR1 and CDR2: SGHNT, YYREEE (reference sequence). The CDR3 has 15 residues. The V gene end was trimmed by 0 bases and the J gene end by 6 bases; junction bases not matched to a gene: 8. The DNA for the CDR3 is TGTGCCAGCAGCTTGGGGACAGGGCCCCTAGGCGAGCAGTACTTC. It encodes CASSLGTGPLGEQYF.

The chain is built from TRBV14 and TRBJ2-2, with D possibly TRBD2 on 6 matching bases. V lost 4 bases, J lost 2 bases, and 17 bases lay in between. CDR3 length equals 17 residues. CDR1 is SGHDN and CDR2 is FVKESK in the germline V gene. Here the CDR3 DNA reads TGTGCCAGCAGCCTCCTAGGAGGGAGCGGAAACACCGGGGAGCTGTTTTTT. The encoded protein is CASSLLGGSGNTGELFF.

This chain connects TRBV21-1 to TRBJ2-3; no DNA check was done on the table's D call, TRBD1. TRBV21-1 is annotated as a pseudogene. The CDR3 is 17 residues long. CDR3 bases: TGTGCCAGCAGCACGCCGGGACCCTCCCTTGACACAGATACGCAGTATTTT. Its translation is CASSTPGPSLDTDTQYF.

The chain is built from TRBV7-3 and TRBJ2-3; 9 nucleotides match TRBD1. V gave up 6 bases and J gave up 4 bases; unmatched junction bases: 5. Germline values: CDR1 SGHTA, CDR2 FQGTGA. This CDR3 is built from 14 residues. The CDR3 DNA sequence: TGTGCCAGCAGTCGACAGGGGGGATCAGATACGCAGTATTTT. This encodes CASSRQGGSDTQYF.

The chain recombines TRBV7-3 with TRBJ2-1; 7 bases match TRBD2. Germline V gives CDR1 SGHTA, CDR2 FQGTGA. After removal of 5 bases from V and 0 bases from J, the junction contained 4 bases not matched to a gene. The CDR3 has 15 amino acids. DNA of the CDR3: TGTGCCAGCAGCAGAACTAGCGACTCCTACAATGAGCAGTTCTTC. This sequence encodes CASSRTSDSYNEQFF.

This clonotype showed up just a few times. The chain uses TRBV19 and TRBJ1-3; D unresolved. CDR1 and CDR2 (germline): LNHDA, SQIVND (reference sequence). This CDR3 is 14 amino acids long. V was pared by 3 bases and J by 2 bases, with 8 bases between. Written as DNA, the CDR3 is TGTGCCAGTAGTATGGAAGGCCCTGGAAACACCATATATTTT. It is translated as CASSMEGPGNTIYF.